Following are 11 T cell receptor beta chains from one sample sequenced in a study of OX40 agonist ivuxolimab in advanced cancers. TCRdb keeps only in-frame clones here, not all; method: immunoSEQ multiplex PCR. The sample shows fewer than 40,000 clones, about 80% of them seen only once. The source was CD4+ or CD8+ T cells sorted from blood, collected in a trial of the OX40 agonist ivuxolimab. Receptors were obtained from an adult with an advanced solid tumor such as melanoma, head and neck, liver or kidney cancer.

The chain links TRBV10-3 to TRBJ1-5; no definite D call. V lost 5 bases and J 0 bases, leaving 8 bases between the germline ends. This CDR3 has 14 amino acids. Germline V gene data show CDR1 as ENHRY and CDR2 as SYGVKD. This CDR3 reads CAISLEYSNQPQHF. The CDR3 bases are TGTGCCATCAGTCTCGAATATAGCAATCAGCCCCAGCATTTT.

There are a few counts of this clone. This CDR3 is CATSRDGVGTSGSTVTDTQYF. For the CDR3, the DNA is TGTGCCACCAGCAGAGATGGGGTTGGGACTAGCGGGAGTACGGTCACAGATACGCAGTATTTT. This rearrangement joins TRBV15 to TRBJ2-3; 14 bases fit TRBD2. There are 21 residues in the CDR3. CDR1 and CDR2 (germline): LNHNV, YYDKDF (reference sequence). The V gene end was trimmed by 0 bases and the J gene end by 2 bases; junction bases not matched to a gene: 13.

CDR3 nucleotides: TGTGCCAGCAGTGGAGAACATTCACCCCTCCACTTT. Translation gives CASSGEHSPLHF. This chain joins TRBV2 and TRBJ1-6; D remains ambiguous. This CDR3 is built from 12 residues. The V gene lost 4 bases and the J gene lost 8 bases, with 6 bases spanning the gap. Germline CDR1 reads SNHLY; CDR2 reads FYNNEI.

The rearrangement links TRBV7-9 to TRBJ2-7; no firm D call. V gave up 1 base and J gave up 5 bases, with 3 bases separating them. The CDR3 length is 11 residues. The germline V gene encodes CDR1 SEHNR and CDR2 FQNEAQ (reference sequence). The CDR3 bases are TGTGCCAGCAGCTTAGTCGACGAGCAGTACTTC. Translation gives CASSLVDEQYF. Full variable domain (remainder filled in from reference TRBV7-9 and TRBJ2-7): DTGVSQNPRHKITKRGQNVTFRCDPISEHNRLYWYRQTLGQGPEFLTYFQNEAQLEKSRLLSDRFSAERPKGSFSTLEIQRTEQGDSAMYLCASSLVDEQYFGPGTRLTVT.

The chain carries TRBV7-2 and TRBJ1-5; D not certain. In germline, CDR1 is SGHTA, CDR2 FQGNSA. CDR3 length: 13 residues. Deletions cut 3 bases from V and 1 base from J, with 4 bases between. The CDR3 here is CASSFISNQPQHF. In nucleotides, the CDR3 is TGTGCCAGCAGCTTCATCAGCAATCAGCCCCAGCATTTT.

This clone was detected a few times. CDR3 loop: CASSPGTPQALYEQYF. The DNA for the CDR3 is TGTGCCAGCAGCCCCGGGACCCCGCAGGCTCTCTACGAGCAGTACTTC. The chain joins TRBV9 to TRBJ2-7; possibly TRBD1 or TRBD2 for D (5 bases each). CDR1 SGDLS and CDR2 YYNGEE come from the germline V gene. The CDR3 contains 16 residues. Deletions cut 4 bases from V and 3 bases from J, with 20 bases between.

The chain joins TRBV7-2 to TRBJ1-1; TRBD1 matches at 7 bases. This CDR3 spans 15 amino acids. The V and J ends lost 4 bases and 1 base, in that order; junction bases with no gene match: 6. Germline CDR1 is SGHTA and CDR2 is FQGNSA. The CDR3 loop is CASSSVRTGNTEAFF. The CDR3 DNA reads TGTGCCAGCAGCTCGGTCAGGACAGGGAACACTGAAGCTTTCTTT.

The gene calls are TRBV10-2 and TRBJ1-3; the match to TRBD1 covers 10 bases. Germline lookup yields CDR1 WSHSY and CDR2 SAAADI. The CDR3 covers 16 residues. V shed 0 bases, J shed 7 bases, and the junction held 6 bases outside the gene matches. The CDR3 region has the DNA TGCGCCAGCAGTGAGTCTTCAAGGACAGGGGGTAACACCATATATTTT. Protein: CASSESSRTGGNTIYF.

The table lists this clone with a count of one. This rearrangement joins TRBV19 to TRBJ2-3; 11 nucleotides align to TRBD1. Germline-derived CDR1 and CDR2 are LNHDA and SQIVND (reference sequence). Trimming at V came to 2 bases and at J to 4 bases, leaving 5 bases not matched to a gene. CDR3 size: 16 residues. The CDR3: CASSIPPGQGADTQYF. CDR3 nucleotides: TGTGCCAGTAGTATACCCCCGGGACAGGGGGCAGATACGCAGTATTTT.

V usage is TRBV25-1 and J usage is TRBJ1-1; TRBD1 agrees at 11 bases. This CDR3 is 15 amino acids long. The V segment lost 5 bases and the J segment 4 bases; nucleotides outside the gene matches: 6. Per the germline V gene, CDR1 is MGHDK and CDR2 is SYGVNS. CDR3 sequence reads: CASSPHGQGATEAFF. The DNA of the CDR3 is TGTGCCAGCAGTCCCCACGGACAGGGGGCCACTGAAGCTTTCTTT.

The J gene is TRBJ1-1, the V gene TRBV4-1, with D hard to call. Trimming stripped 5 bases from V and 1 base from J, with 11 bases between. The CDR3 has 14 residues. Per the germline V gene, CDR1 is MGHRA and CDR2 is YSYEKL. CDR3 in amino acids: CASSSGPQNTEAFF. DNA of the CDR3: TGCGCCAGCAGCTCAGGCCCTCAGAACACTGAAGCTTTCTTT.